This is a list of T cell receptor beta chains from one sample in a study of OX40 agonist ivuxolimab in advanced cancers. Sequencing was performed with immunoSEQ multiplex PCR; in TCRdb, only in-frame clones are kept and a portion is missing. The sample contains 60,000 to 70,000 clones, roughly nine tenths of which appear only once. Here the sequenced sample was CD4+ or CD8+ T cells sorted from blood, taken in a trial of the OX40 agonist ivuxolimab. Receptors were obtained from an adult with an advanced solid tumor such as melanoma, head and neck, liver or kidney cancer. Both conserved end residues are part of each CDR3. The D gene is left open where the match is weak. Size tells how often a clone was seen (once, few, many) or the class of an expanded clone, and some rows leave it out.

v_gene: TRBV7-8; d_gene: .; j_gene: TRBJ2-7; abundance: .; CDR3nt: TGTGCCAGCAGCCCCGGACCTTACTACGAGCAGTACTTC; CDR3aa: CASSPGPYYEQYF
v_gene: TRBV19; d_gene: TRBD1; j_gene: TRBJ1-5; abundance: .; CDR3nt: TGTGCCAGTAGTATCAGGGGGAGGGAGCCCCAGCATTTT; CDR3aa: CASSIRGREPQHF
v_gene: TRBV7-2; d_gene: TRBD2; j_gene: TRBJ2-1; abundance: .; CDR3nt: TGTGCCAGCAGCTTAGTACTAGCGGGAGGTTCGGGTGAGCAGTTCTTC; CDR3aa: CASSLVLAGGSGEQFF
v_gene: TRBV5-1; d_gene: .; j_gene: TRBJ1-6; abundance: .; CDR3nt: TGCGCCAGCAGCTTGGGACAAAGTAATTCACCCCTCCACTTT; CDR3aa: CASSLGQSNSPLHF
v_gene: TRBV9; d_gene: TRBD2; j_gene: TRBJ2-1; abundance: .; CDR3nt: TGTGCCAGCAGCAAGCATTGGGCTAGCGGGAGAGATTCCTACAATGAGCAGTTCTTC; CDR3aa: CASSKHWASGRDSYNEQFF
v_gene: TRBV5-6; d_gene: TRBD2; j_gene: TRBJ2-5; abundance: .; CDR3nt: TGTGCCAGCAGCGCCGCCGCTAGCGGGGGGGAGACCCAGTACTTC; CDR3aa: CASSAAASGGETQYF
v_gene: TRBV6-1; d_gene: TRBD2; j_gene: TRBJ2-5; abundance: .; CDR3nt: TGTGCCAGCCGGACTAGCGGGGGAGAGACCCAGTACTTC; CDR3aa: CASRTSGGETQYF
v_gene: TRBV28; d_gene: TRBD1; j_gene: TRBJ1-2; abundance: once; CDR3nt: TGTGCCAGCAGTGAACGACAGGGGGCGTCCGGCTACACCTTC; CDR3aa: CASSERQGASGYTF
v_gene: TRBV5-8; d_gene: .; j_gene: TRBJ1-3; abundance: .; CDR3nt: TGTGCCAGCAGCTTGGGGGGGACTGCCTCTGGAAACACCATATATTTT; CDR3aa: CASSLGGTASGNTIYF
v_gene: TRBV9; d_gene: .; j_gene: TRBJ2-1; abundance: .; CDR3nt: TGTGCCAGCAGCGCCTTTACGAGCTCCTACAATGAGCAGTTCTTC; CDR3aa: CASSAFTSSYNEQFF
v_gene: TRBV19; d_gene: TRBD2; j_gene: TRBJ2-7; abundance: .; CDR3nt: TGTGCCAGTAGTATAACTAGCGGGAGAGGCTACGAGCAGTACTTC; CDR3aa: CASSITSGRGYEQYF
v_gene: TRBV5-4; d_gene: .; j_gene: TRBJ2-5; abundance: .; CDR3nt: TGTGCCAGCAGCTGGGCTAGCTTACAAGAGACCCAGTACTTC; CDR3aa: CASSWASLQETQYF
v_gene: TRBV7-9; d_gene: TRBD2; j_gene: TRBJ2-1; abundance: once; CDR3nt: TGTGCCAGCAGCTTAGCGACTAGCCTTAAAGGGGATGAGCAGTTCTTC; CDR3aa: CASSLATSLKGDEQFF
v_gene: TRBV7-2; d_gene: .; j_gene: TRBJ2-5; abundance: .; CDR3nt: TGTGCCAGCAGCTTAGATAGGGGTGAGACCCAGTACTTC; CDR3aa: CASSLDRGETQYF
v_gene: TRBV6-1; d_gene: TRBD2; j_gene: TRBJ2-1; abundance: once; CDR3nt: TGTGCCAGCAGGTTGACTAGCGGGTCCTACAATGAGCAGTTCTTC; CDR3aa: CASRLTSGSYNEQFF
v_gene: TRBV10-1; d_gene: TRBD2; j_gene: TRBJ2-7; abundance: few; CDR3nt: TGCGCCAGCAGTGAGTTTGGGGGAGGGCCCAACGAGCAGTACTTC; CDR3aa: CASSEFGGGPNEQYF
v_gene: TRBV19; d_gene: .; j_gene: TRBJ1-6; abundance: .; CDR3nt: TGTGCCAGTAGCAGCCCCTCCTATAATTCACCCCTCCACTTT; CDR3aa: CASSSPSYNSPLHF
v_gene: TRBV30; d_gene: TRBD2; j_gene: TRBJ2-1; abundance: .; CDR3nt: TGTGCCTGGAGTCGGACTAGCGGGAGAGGAGGTGGGCAGTTCTTC; CDR3aa: CAWSRTSGRGGGQFF
v_gene: TRBV7-9; d_gene: TRBD1; j_gene: TRBJ1-2; abundance: .; CDR3nt: TGTGCCAGCAGCTTAGCGCAGGGGGCGAACTATGGCTACACCTTC; CDR3aa: CASSLAQGANYGYTF
v_gene: TRBV7-2; d_gene: TRBD1; j_gene: TRBJ2-1; abundance: .; CDR3nt: TGTGCCAGCAGCTCAGTCGGGGACAGGGCAAGTAGTAATGAGCAGTTCTTC; CDR3aa: CASSSVGDRASSNEQFF
v_gene: TRBV6-5; d_gene: .; j_gene: TRBJ2-7; abundance: .; CDR3nt: TGTGCCAGCACCAGGAGCACCTACGAGCAGTACTTC; CDR3aa: CASTRSTYEQYF
v_gene: TRBV9; d_gene: .; j_gene: TRBJ2-7; abundance: .; CDR3nt: TGTGCCAGCAGCGTAGGGTCCCAAGCGGACTCCCACGAGCAGTACTTC; CDR3aa: CASSVGSQADSHEQYF
v_gene: TRBV4-1; d_gene: TRBD1; j_gene: TRBJ1-1; abundance: .; CDR3nt: TGCGCCAGCAGCCAAGGAGAGGGGGCTGGTGAAGCTTTCTTT; CDR3aa: CASSQGEGAGEAFF
v_gene: TRBV30; d_gene: .; j_gene: TRBJ1-5; abundance: .; CDR3nt: TGTGCCTGGAGCCTACAGGGCACGGGAATTCAGCCCCAGCATTTT; CDR3aa: CAWSLQGTGIQPQHF
v_gene: TRBV11-2; d_gene: .; j_gene: TRBJ1-5; abundance: once; CDR3nt: TGTGCCAGCAGCTCCAGTCAGGCAGGGAGGCCCCAGCATTTT; CDR3aa: CASSSSQAGRPQHF
v_gene: TRBV4-3; d_gene: .; j_gene: TRBJ2-7; abundance: .; CDR3nt: TGCGCCAGCAGCCAAGTCGGGGGTAAGGGGTACGAGCAGTACTTC; CDR3aa: CASSQVGGKGYEQYF
v_gene: TRBV2; d_gene: .; j_gene: TRBJ1-5; abundance: once; CDR3nt: TGTGCCAGCAGTCTCAGTTCCCGGGCGCCCCAGCATTTT; CDR3aa: CASSLSSRAPQHF
v_gene: TRBV7-2; d_gene: .; j_gene: TRBJ1-1; abundance: .; CDR3nt: TGTGCCAGCAGCCGAGGGGCCGGAAACACTGAAGCTTTCTTT; CDR3aa: CASSRGAGNTEAFF
v_gene: TRBV29-1; d_gene: .; j_gene: TRBJ1-2; abundance: .; CDR3nt: TGCAGCGTCCAACCGGGTGGATTTAACTATGGCTACACCTTC; CDR3aa: CSVQPGGFNYGYTF
v_gene: TRBV19; d_gene: TRBD1; j_gene: TRBJ1-5; abundance: .; CDR3nt: TGTGCCAGTAGTTCACCCGGGACAGGAGGTCAGCCCCAGCATTTT; CDR3aa: CASSSPGTGGQPQHF
v_gene: TRBV11-2; d_gene: TRBD1; j_gene: TRBJ2-1; abundance: .; CDR3nt: TGTGCCAGCAGCTTTAACCTAGGGGGCGGGCAGTTCTTC; CDR3aa: CASSFNLGGGQFF
v_gene: TRBV7-8; d_gene: TRBD2; j_gene: TRBJ2-1; abundance: .; CDR3nt: TGTGCCAGCAGCCCCCAGGGGACTAGCGGCCTTATCACCTACAATGAGCAGTTCTTC; CDR3aa: CASSPQGTSGLITYNEQFF
v_gene: TRBV30; d_gene: .; j_gene: TRBJ1-5; abundance: .; CDR3nt: TGTGCCTGGGGCGCCCTCAACAATCAGCCCCAGCATTTT; CDR3aa: CAWGALNNQPQHF